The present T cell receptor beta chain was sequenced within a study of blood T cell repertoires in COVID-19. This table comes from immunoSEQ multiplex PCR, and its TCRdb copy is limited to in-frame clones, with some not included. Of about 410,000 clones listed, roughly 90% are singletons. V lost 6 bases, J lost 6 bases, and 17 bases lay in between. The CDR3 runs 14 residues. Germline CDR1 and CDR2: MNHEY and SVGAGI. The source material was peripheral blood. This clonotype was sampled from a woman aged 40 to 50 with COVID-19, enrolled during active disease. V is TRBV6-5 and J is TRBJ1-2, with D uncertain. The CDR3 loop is CASSLDLYLDGYTF. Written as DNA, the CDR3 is TGTGCCAGCAGCCTTGACTTATATTTGGATGGCTACACCTTC.